This TCR beta chain appears in the sequencing data of a study of T cells in Graves' hyperthyroidism and ophthalmopathy. A few counts support this clonotype. The junction departs from germline at one end; a sequencing error may be responsible. The source material, RNA transcripts, was used to amplify TCR beta CDR3 regions. Carried out on the TCR CDR3, a first-round RT-PCR used the HTBI primer set. TCRdb independently ran MiXCR on the multiplex PCR reads; one entry per CDR3 protein. The sample holds hundreds of thousands of distinct CDR3 sequences, around 42% seen once. Germline V gives CDR1 ENHRY, CDR2 SYGVKD. This CDR3 has 16 amino acids.

The TCR was taken from a woman aged 18-35 years with Graves' hyperthyroidism. The chain recombines TRBV10-3 with TRBJ2-6; D remains ambiguous. Input material: peripheral blood or thyroid tissue (not recorded which). In DNA, the CDR3 is TGTGCCAGCAGTTATCCCAGACATTCGTTGGCCAACGTCCTGACTTTC. Translation gives CASSYPRHSLANVLTF.